The 24 T cell receptor beta chains below all came from one sample that was sequenced in a study of cytomegalovirus exposure and HLA in healthy donors. Use of 60 Vbeta and 13 Jbeta primers characterized the PCR. The protocol was immunoSEQ multiplex PCR, while the TCRdb copy is restricted to in-frame clones and leaves out a portion. The table records 95,000 to 100,000 clones, about 75% of them present only once. The sequencing input was PBMCs. The receptors were sampled from a man aged 35 to 55 in good health and CMV-seropositive.

This clone was observed a handful of times. The rearrangement uses TRBV19 and TRBJ2-1; 8 bases are a match to TRBD1. After removal of 7 bases from V and 5 bases from J, the junction contained 10 bases not matched to a gene. This CDR3 spans 15 amino acids. The germline gives CDR1 LNHDA, CDR2 SQIVND (reference sequence). The CDR3 DNA reads TGTGCCAGTACCGTAGACAGGGGTCGAAACAATGAGCAGTTCTTC. Encoded protein: CASTVDRGRNNEQFF. The full variable domain, with the rest looked up from reference TRBV19 and TRBJ2-1, is DGGITQSPKYLFRKEGQNVTLSCEQNLNHDAMYWYRQDPGQGLRLIYYSQIVNDFQKGDIAEGYSVSREKKESFPLTVTSAQKNPTAFYLCASTVDRGRNNEQFFGPGTRLTVL.

The chain is built from TRBV9 and TRBJ2-1; 9 nucleotides agree with TRBD2. V lost 4 bases to trimming and J lost 8 bases; unmatched junction nucleotides: 13. CDR3 length: 16 amino acids. CDR1 and CDR2 (germline): SGDLS, YYNGEE. This CDR3 reads CASSPRSGGLMDEQFF. DNA of the CDR3: TGTGCCAGCAGCCCACGTAGCGGGGGCTTGATGGATGAGCAGTTCTTC.

The V gene is TRBV27, the J gene TRBJ2-5; D possibly corresponds to TRBD2 (6 bases). With 6 bases removed from V and 4 bases from J, the gap between germline ends came to 18 bases. The germline CDR1 and CDR2 sequences are MNHEY and SMNVEV (reference sequence). The CDR3 length is 15 residues. This chain's CDR3 is CASRTRWLGGETQYF. The CDR3 DNA reads TGTGCCAGCAGGACCAGGTGGTTGGGGGGAGAGACCCAGTACTTC.

This clone was seen only once. The rearrangement uses TRBV4-1 and TRBJ1-1; D unresolved. Trimming removed 0 bases from V and 11 bases from J, with 16 bases in between. Germline-derived CDR1 and CDR2 are MGHRA and YSYEKL. CDR3 size: 14 residues. For the CDR3, the DNA is TGCGCCAGCAGCCAAGAAGCTAAAATGGTGAGGGCTTTCTTT. Translation gives CASSQEAKMVRAFF.

This chain links TRBV6-9 with TRBJ2-1, with D tentatively TRBD1 (6 bases). This CDR3 is built from 14 residues. Germline V lookup: CDR1 MNHGY, CDR2 SVAAGI. The V gene lost 9 bases and the J gene lost 3 bases, with 15 bases spanning the gap. The CDR3 nucleotides are TGTGCCAGACCCAACAGGGATCTCTACAATGAGCAGTTCTTC. Translation gives CARPNRDLYNEQFF.

The chain recombines TRBV15 with TRBJ2-7, with TRBD2 matching over 9 bases. Germline assignment: CDR1 LNHNV and CDR2 YYDKDF (reference sequence). The V segment lost 1 base and the J segment 2 bases; nucleotides outside the gene matches: 6. CDR3 length: 16 amino acids. CDR3 region: CATSRGGSGSPYEQYF. The CDR3 nucleotides are TGTGCCACCAGCAGAGGAGGTAGCGGGAGCCCCTACGAGCAGTACTTC.

The CDR3 reads CASSEEGQGGEKLFF. The CDR3 DNA reads TGTGCCAGCAGTGAAGAAGGACAGGGGGGTGAAAAACTGTTTTTT. The V and J genes are TRBV2 and TRBJ1-4; 10 positions match TRBD1. CDR3 size: 15 residues. Germline lookup yields CDR1 SNHLY and CDR2 FYNNEI. The V gene end was trimmed by 1 base and the J gene end by 7 bases; junction bases not matched to a gene: 3.

This chain uses TRBV11-2 with TRBJ1-2; D call uncertain. CDR3 length: 13 residues. Germline V lookup: CDR1 SGHAT, CDR2 FQNNGV. V shed 1 base and J shed 6 bases, with 9 bases lying between them. CDR3 amino acids: CASSLGQANGYTF. The CDR3 DNA follows: TGTGCCAGCAGCTTAGGGCAGGCGAATGGCTACACCTTC.

The CDR3 nucleotides read TGTGCCATCAGTGAGTCGACAGCATATTCGGATACGCAGTATTTT. Its translation is CAISESTAYSDTQYF. This sequence joins TRBV10-3 and TRBJ2-3, with D perhaps matching TRBD1 (5 bases). The CDR3 loop spans 15 amino acids. V was clipped by 0 bases and J by 6 bases, with 13 bases between them. Germline CDR1 ENHRY, CDR2 SYGVKD.

The chain is built from TRBV21-1 and TRBJ1-5. TRBV21-1 is classified as a pseudogene. This CDR3 is 15 amino acids long. The CDR3 is CASSKAAEGNQPQHF. The CDR3 coding sequence is TGTGCCAGCAGCAAAGCGGCCGAGGGTAATCAGCCCCAGCATTTT.

This chain connects TRBV6-5 to TRBJ2-3, with 9 bases aligning to TRBD1. The germline V gene has CDR1 MNHEY and CDR2 SVGAGI. The V and J ends lost 2 bases and 3 bases, in that order; junction bases with no gene match: 6. This CDR3 is 16 amino acids long. The CDR3 loop reads CASSYGDRARTDTQYF. In DNA, the CDR3 is TGTGCCAGCAGTTACGGGGACAGGGCGAGGACAGATACGCAGTATTTT.

This rearrangement joins TRBV6-1 to TRBJ2-5, with D unresolved. CDR1 and CDR2 (germline): MNHNS, SASEGT. The CDR3 loop spans 11 amino acids. Deletions cut 5 bases from V and 4 bases from J, with 5 bases between. CDR3 sequence reads: CASSFSETQYF. The CDR3 DNA follows: TGTGCCAGCAGTTTCTCAGAGACCCAGTACTTC.

This clone is a singleton in its sample. This sequence joins TRBV11-2 and TRBJ2-3; perhaps TRBD2 as D (6 bases). There are 15 residues in the CDR3. V gave up 5 bases and J gave up 3 bases, with 15 bases separating them. The germline CDR1 and CDR2 sequences are SGHAT and FQNNGV. The CDR3 sequence is CASSPGARETDTQYF. CDR3 coding DNA: TGTGCCAGCAGCCCGGGTGCGCGGGAAACAGATACGCAGTATTTT.

The V and J genes are TRBV19 and TRBJ1-5, with D possibly TRBD1 on 6 matching bases. This CDR3 comprises 13 residues. Per the germline V gene, CDR1 is LNHDA and CDR2 is SQIVND (reference sequence). V lost 4 bases, J lost 6 bases, and 10 bases lay in between. CDR3 sequence (DNA): TGTGCCAGTAGTAGGGGGGGCGGTCAGCCCCAGCATTTT. This sequence encodes CASSRGGGQPQHF. Full variable domain (missing parts from reference TRBV19 and TRBJ1-5): DGGITQSPKYLFRKEGQNVTLSCEQNLNHDAMYWYRQDPGQGLRLIYYSQIVNDFQKGDIAEGYSVSREKKESFPLTVTSAQKNPTAFYLCASSRGGGQPQHFGDGTRLSIL.

This chain links TRBV18 with TRBJ2-7; possibly TRBD1 for D (5 bases). CDR3 length equals 16 residues. CDR1 and CDR2 from the germline V gene are KGHSH and LQKENI. Trimming took 0 bases from V and 4 from J, leaving 16 bases between them. The CDR3 spells CASSPPSQGRLYEQYF. For the CDR3, the DNA is TGTGCCAGCTCACCACCATCTCAGGGAAGGTTATACGAGCAGTACTTC.

This sequence joins TRBV11-2 and TRBJ2-1; tentatively, D is TRBD2 (5 bases). CDR3 length equals 15 residues. Germline V gene lookup returns CDR1 SGHAT and CDR2 FQNNGV. V dropped 7 bases and J dropped 0 bases, with 13 bases sitting between them. The DNA of the CDR3 is TGTGCCAGCACCATGAGCGGTAGCTCCTACAATGAGCAGTTCTTC. As protein: CASTMSGSSYNEQFF.

In this sample, this clone turned up a few times. This chain uses TRBV6-5 with TRBJ1-2; a possible D gene is TRBD1 (5 bases). V lost 2 bases, J lost 2 bases, and 9 bases lay in between. Germline V CDR1 and CDR2: MNHEY, SVGAGI. The CDR3 is 14 amino acids. CDR3 residues: CASSYGAGNYGYTF. The CDR3 nucleotides read TGTGCCAGCAGTTACGGTGCAGGGAACTATGGCTACACCTTC.

The chain has TRBV7-9 and TRBJ2-1; TRBD2 might be the D (6 bases). The V and J ends lost 1 base and 8 bases respectively, with 9 bases between them. Looked up from germline, CDR1 is SEHNR and CDR2 is FQNEAQ (reference sequence). This CDR3 region has 13 residues. Here the CDR3 DNA reads TGTGCCAGCAGCTTAGAGTCGGGGGATGAGCAGTTCTTC. It translates to CASSLESGDEQFF. Complete variable domain (other parts from reference TRBV7-9 and TRBJ2-1): DTGVSQNPRHKITKRGQNVTFRCDPISEHNRLYWYRQTLGQGPEFLTYFQNEAQLEKSRLLSDRFSAERPKGSFSTLEIQRTEQGDSAMYLCASSLESGDEQFFGPGTRLTVL.

J is TRBJ2-5 and V is TRBV19; 7 positions agree with TRBD2. J lost 5 bases, V lost 4 bases, and 16 bases had no gene match. CDR1 LNHDA and CDR2 SQIVND come from the germline V gene (reference sequence). CDR3 length equals 17 residues. CDR3 protein: CASSTPGERGGRETQYF. The CDR3 DNA is TGTGCCAGTAGTACGCCTGGGGAGCGGGGTGGGCGGGAGACCCAGTACTTC.

The sample holds one count of this clone. The chain recombines TRBV19 with TRBJ1-1; 8 bases are shared with TRBD1. This CDR3 is built from 15 residues. CDR1 is LNHDA, CDR2 SQIVND, per germline (reference sequence). The junction had 12 bases not matched to a gene; V was cut back by 3 bases and J by 9 bases. The CDR3: CASSILDRVSPKAFF. CDR3 DNA: TGTGCCAGTAGTATCCTGGACAGGGTATCCCCCAAAGCTTTCTTT.

With respect to this clone: A junction boundary mismatches the germline segment, possibly from a read error. This rearrangement joins TRBV19 to TRBJ2-7, with 7 nucleotides matching TRBD2. CDR3 length: 13 residues. CDR1 and CDR2 from the germline V gene are LNHDA and SQIVND (reference sequence). DNA of the CDR3: TGTGCCACTAGTAGCGGGCAGACCTACGAGCAGTACTTC. This sequence encodes CATSSGQTYEQYF. The full variable domain, with the rest looked up from reference TRBV19 and TRBJ2-7, is DGGITQSPKYLFRKEGQNVTLSCEQNLNHDAMYWYRQDPGQGLRLIYYSQIVNDFQKGDIAEGYSVSREKKESFPLTVTSAQKNPTAFYLCATSSGQTYEQYFGPGTRLTVT.

The chain uses TRBV19 and TRBJ2-7; 9 nucleotides align to TRBD1. Trimming removed 0 bases from V and 0 bases from J; junction bases left unmatched: 3. Germline V lookup: CDR1 LNHDA, CDR2 SQIVND (reference sequence). The CDR3 consists of 16 residues. In nucleotides, the CDR3 is TGTGCCAGTAGTATAGACCGGACAGGGGTCTCCTACGAGCAGTACTTC. Amino acid sequence: CASSIDRTGVSYEQYF. Full variable domain (missing parts from reference TRBV19 and TRBJ2-7): DGGITQSPKYLFRKEGQNVTLSCEQNLNHDAMYWYRQDPGQGLRLIYYSQIVNDFQKGDIAEGYSVSREKKESFPLTVTSAQKNPTAFYLCASSIDRTGVSYEQYFGPGTRLTVT.

This clone was counted only a few times. The chain uses TRBV6-1 and TRBJ2-7; 11 bases align to TRBD1. CDR3 size: 16 residues. After removal of 0 bases from V and 4 bases from J, the junction contained 5 bases not matched to a gene. In germline, CDR1 is MNHNS, CDR2 SASEGT. The CDR3 bases are TGTGCCAGCAGTGAAGCCGCCGGGACAGGGGGTTACGAGCAGTACTTC. The encoded protein is CASSEAAGTGGYEQYF.

The J gene is TRBJ1-1, the V gene TRBV5-1, with TRBD1 matching over 8 bases. The CDR3 sequence is 13 residues long. CDR1 is SGHRS, CDR2 YFSETQ, per germline. V shed 5 bases and J 11 bases; nucleotides not matched to a gene: 11. The CDR3 region has the DNA TGCGCCAGCAGAGGACAGGGATTCGAAGACGCTTTCTTT. This sequence encodes CASRGQGFEDAFF.